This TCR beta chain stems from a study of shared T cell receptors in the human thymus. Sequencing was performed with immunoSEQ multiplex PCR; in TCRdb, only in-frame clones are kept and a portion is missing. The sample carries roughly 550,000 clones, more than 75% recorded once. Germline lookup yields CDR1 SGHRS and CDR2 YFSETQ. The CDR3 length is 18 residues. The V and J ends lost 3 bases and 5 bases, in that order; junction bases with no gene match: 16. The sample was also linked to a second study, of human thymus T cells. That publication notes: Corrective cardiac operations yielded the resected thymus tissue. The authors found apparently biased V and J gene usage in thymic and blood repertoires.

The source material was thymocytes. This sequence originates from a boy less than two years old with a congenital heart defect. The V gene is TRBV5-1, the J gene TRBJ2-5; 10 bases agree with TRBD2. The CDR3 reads CASSWWLRASGSRETQYF. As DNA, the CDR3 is TGCGCCAGCAGCTGGTGGCTTAGGGCTAGCGGGAGTCGGGAGACCCAGTACTTC.